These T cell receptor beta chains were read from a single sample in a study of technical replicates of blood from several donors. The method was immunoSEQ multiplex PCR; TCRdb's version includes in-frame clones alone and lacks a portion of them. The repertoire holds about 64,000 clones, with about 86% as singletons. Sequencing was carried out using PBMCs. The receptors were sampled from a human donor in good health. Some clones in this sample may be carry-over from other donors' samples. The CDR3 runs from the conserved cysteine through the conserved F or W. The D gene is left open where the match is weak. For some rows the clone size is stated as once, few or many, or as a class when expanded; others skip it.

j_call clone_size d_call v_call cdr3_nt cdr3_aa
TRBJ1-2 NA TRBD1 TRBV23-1 TGCGCCAGCATCTCGGACAGGGGGCTTGGCTACACCTTC CASISDRGLGYTF
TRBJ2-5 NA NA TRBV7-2 TGTGCCAGCAGCTTAGGGCGGGGTATGGAGACCCAGTACTTC CASSLGRGMETQYF
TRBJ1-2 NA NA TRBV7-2 TGTGCCAGCAGCCCACAGGGACCGCGAGGCTACACCTTC CASSPQGPRGYTF
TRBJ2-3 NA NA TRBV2 TGTGCCAGCAGCCGGTCGGGGAGATTCACAGATACGCAGTATTTT CASSRSGRFTDTQYF
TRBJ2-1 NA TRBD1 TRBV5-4 TGTGCCAGCAGGCGGACCGGGACAGGGGGCTTTGGTGAGCAGTTCTTC CASRRTGTGGFGEQFF
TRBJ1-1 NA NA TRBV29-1 TGCAGCGCTAGACAGGATGAAAACACTGAAGCTTTCTTT CSARQDENTEAFF
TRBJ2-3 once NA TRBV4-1 TGCGCCAGCAGCCAAGTGACCCTAGTGAGCACAGATACGCAGTATTTT CASSQVTLVSTDTQYF
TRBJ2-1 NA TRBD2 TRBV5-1 TGCGCCAGCAGAGAAGGAACTAGCGGGGGTTATAATGAGCAGTTCTTC CASREGTSGGYNEQFF
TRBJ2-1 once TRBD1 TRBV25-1 TGTGCCAGCAGCCAAACTCAGGGACAGGGGGCAGGGAATGAGCAGTTCTTC CASSQTQGQGAGNEQFF
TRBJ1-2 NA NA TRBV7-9 TGTGCCAGCAGCTTGCGCGGAGGCTATGGCTACACCTTC CASSLRGGYGYTF
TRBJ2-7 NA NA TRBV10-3 TGTGCCATCGGATACGGGAGCAACGAGCAGTACTTC CAIGYGSNEQYF
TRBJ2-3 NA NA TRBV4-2 TGTGCCAGCAGCCAAGAAGGTGGGGGGGGGCGGACAGATACGCAGTATTTT CASSQEGGGGRTDTQYF